This TCR beta chain was profiled in a study of STAT5B mutations in CD4+ large granular lymphocyte leukemia. This clone showed up just once. Some clones are missing from TCRdb's copy, which holds only in-frame ones; the method was immunoSEQ multiplex PCR. The data show about 23,000 clones, with 79% seen just once and 0.42% held by the top ten. V was clipped by 7 bases and J by 3 bases, with 13 bases between them. The CDR3 runs to 13 residues. Per germline, CDR1 MNHNY and CDR2 SVGAGI (reference sequence). The rearrangement joins TRBV6-6 to TRBJ2-7; D is unresolved. The receptor comes from a human donor in good health. The specimen was CD4+ T cells from blood buffy coats. CDR3 in amino acids: CASTPVGLYEQYF. The CDR3, as DNA: TGTGCCAGCACCCCAGTAGGTCTCTACGAGCAGTACTTC.